This TCR beta chain is drawn from a study of molecular identifiers for immune sequencing clone quantification (dated by TCRdb to the late 2010s). For context, the study as a whole: For a replicate experiment, RNA from around 20,000 or 99,000 naive CD8 T cells was divided into five aliquots, and four of the five aliquots were sequenced. This methods study benchmarked molecular-identifier clustering-based TCR repertoire sequencing (MIDCIRS) and TCR RNA copy counting, using CD8 T cells to do so. Here is what the overall study found, with its caveats: Naive libraries contained spiked-in Jurkat TCR RNA (10 copies' worth), which is not part of the donor repertoire. When barcode sub-clustering was left out, chimeric consensus sequences inflated TCR diversity, with chimeras reaching as high as 47%. Clones above 20 RNA copies held over 97% of molecules in CMV-specific effector cells but under 1% in naive cells. A single cell's worth of spiked-in Jurkat TCR RNA was reported detectable even among one million naive CD8 T cells. Modeling indicated about 3.1 TCR RNA copies recovered per cell, compared with roughly 10 by digital PCR, which implies a capture efficiency of around 30%. The sizes of highly expanded clones could end up underestimated when identical TCR molecules share a barcode.

This clonotype has more than one count but fewer than ten. The specificity of this receptor is unknown. No clone much larger than this one lies a single base away; base qualities are absent. Libraries of naive CD8 T cells were generated from roughly 20,000 to 1,000,000 sorted cells, with 10%, 30% or 50% of the purified RNA used. Naive CD8 T cells were FACS-sorted as CD8+CD4-CCR7+CD45RA+ on a BD FACSAria II into RLT Plus buffer. Roughly ten TCR copies' worth of Jurkat RNA were spiked into roughly 17,000-1,100,000 naive CD8 T cell samples to test detection sensitivity. CD8 T cells were enriched using RosetteSep CD8+ T Cell Enrichment Cocktail and Ficoll-Paque, and the enriched cells then underwent ACK red cell lysis. V is reduced by 10 bases and J by 0 bases, leaving a spacing of 15 bases between them. From the cysteine up to the phenylalanine, the CDR3 has a length of 14 residues. The entry retains the CDR3 DNA only, 42 bases that are in frame from base 1. The germline V gene encodes CDR1 SNHLY and CDR2 FYNNEI.

The library was generated by PCR. TCRdb records NextSeq 500 as the sequencer. Bulk TCR libraries were made following a previously described method, with the TCR primers given in Table S5. Total RNA was purified with the Qiagen AllPrep DNA/RNA kit. Before any analysis, reads coming from multiple sequencing runs of the same library were combined into one pool. Turning to the authors' computational methods: Only reads with exact TCR constant sequence were kept, trimmed to 150 nt, and grouped by their 12-nt molecular barcodes. Within each barcode group, reads were sub-clustered at a 15% Levenshtein threshold, and quality-weighted consensus sequences were built per RNA molecule. Non-functional sequences were removed, as were lower-count sequences one edit away from another. Barcode sub-clusters with fewer than 20% of the maximum read count were removed, based on fitting two negative binomial distributions. TCRdb trimmed the raw reads at Q25, called clones with MiXCR and kept productive beta chains. CDR3 protein duplicates are merged, each entry listing the most common genes and DNA. These V and J calls are TCRdb output, not the study's own analysis. Counted in this sample were a few hundred thousand distinct CDR3 sequences; approximately 25% of them appeared once. The ten top clones hold 0.7% to 0.9% of the sample.

This chain joins TRBV2 to TRBJ1-1, with the identity of the D gene unclear. The specimen was naive CD8+ T cells from blood, with Jurkat cell RNA spiked in. The meaning of the sample's cell subset or site label: FACS-sorted CD8+CD4-CCR7+CD45RA+ naive T cells. The receptor was derived from a human donor in good health. Some libraries in this study had Jurkat cell RNA spiked in. The CDR3 region: CATQIGVMNTEAFF. In nucleotides, the sequence is TGTGCCACCCAGATTGGGGTAATGAACACTGAAGCTTTCTTT.